Listed here is a single T cell receptor (beta chain). One end of the junction fails to match germline, which may point to a read error. Germline CDR1 SEHNR, CDR2 FQNEAQ (reference sequence). There are 16 residues in the CDR3. This table comes from immunoSEQ multiplex PCR, and its TCRdb copy is limited to in-frame clones, with some not included. The table lists tens of thousands of clones, approximately 89% of them singletons. The data derive from a study of identifying expanded T cells in peripheral blood. This sequence joins TRBV7-9 and TRBJ2-1; 10 bases align to TRBD2. The sample comprised blood. The sequence derives from a person aged 18-70 years in good health. The CDR3 coding sequence is TGTGCCAGCAGCTCCCAGCCTCTTACTAGCGGGATGAAGTGGATCTTC. Its protein product is CASSSQPLTSGMKWIF.